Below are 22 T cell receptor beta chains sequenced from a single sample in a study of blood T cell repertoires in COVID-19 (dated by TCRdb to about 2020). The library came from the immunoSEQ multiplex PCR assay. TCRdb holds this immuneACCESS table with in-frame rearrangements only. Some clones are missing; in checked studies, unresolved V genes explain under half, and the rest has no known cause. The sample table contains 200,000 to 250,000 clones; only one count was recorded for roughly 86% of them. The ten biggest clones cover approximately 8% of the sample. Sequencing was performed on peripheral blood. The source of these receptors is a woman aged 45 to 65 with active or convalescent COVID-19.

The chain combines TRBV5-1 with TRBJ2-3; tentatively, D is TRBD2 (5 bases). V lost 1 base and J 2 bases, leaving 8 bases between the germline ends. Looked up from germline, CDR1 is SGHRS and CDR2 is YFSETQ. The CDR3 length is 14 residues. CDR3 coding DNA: TGCGCCAGCAGCTTGTCGGGATACACAGATACGCAGTATTTT. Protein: CASSLSGYTDTQYF. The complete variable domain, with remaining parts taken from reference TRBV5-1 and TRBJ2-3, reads KAGVTQTPRYLIKTRGQQVTLSCSPISGHRSVSWYQQTPGQGLQFLFEYFSETQRNKGNFPGRFSGRQFSNSRSEMNVSTLELGDSALYLCASSLSGYTDTQYFGPGTRLTVL.

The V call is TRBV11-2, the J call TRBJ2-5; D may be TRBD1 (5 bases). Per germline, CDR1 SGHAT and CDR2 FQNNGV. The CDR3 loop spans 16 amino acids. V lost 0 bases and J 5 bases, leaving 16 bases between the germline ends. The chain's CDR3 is CASSLEWAGQWETQYF. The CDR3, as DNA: TGTGCCAGCAGCTTAGAATGGGCCGGACAATGGGAGACCCAGTACTTC. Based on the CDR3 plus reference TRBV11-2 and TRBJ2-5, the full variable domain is EAGVAQSPRYKIIEKRQSVAFWCNPISGHATLYWYQQILGQGPKLLIQFQNNGVVDDSQLPKDRFSAERLKGVDSTLKIQPAKLEDSAVYLCASSLEWAGQWETQYFGPGTRLLVL.

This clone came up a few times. The CDR3 coding sequence is TGTGCCAGCAGTTACTTGGCGGGAGGGATCTACAATGAGCAGTTCTTC. It is translated as CASSYLAGGIYNEQFF. The V and J genes are TRBV6-2 or TRBV6-3 and TRBJ2-1; 9 nucleotides match TRBD2. The germline gives CDR1 MNHEY, CDR2 SVGEGT. V was pared by 1 base and J by 3 bases, with 4 bases of the junction left unmatched. The CDR3 consists of 16 residues.

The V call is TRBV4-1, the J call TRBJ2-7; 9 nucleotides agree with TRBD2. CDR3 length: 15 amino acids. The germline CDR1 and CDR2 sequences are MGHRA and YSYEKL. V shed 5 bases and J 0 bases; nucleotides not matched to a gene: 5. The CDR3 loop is CASSFSGRSSYEQYF. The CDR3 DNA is TGCGCCAGCAGCTTCAGCGGGAGGAGCTCCTACGAGCAGTACTTC.

CDR3 sequence (DNA): TGTGCCAGAAGCAGGAGGGCTTGTCCGCCCCAGTACTTC. Translation: CARSRRACPPQYF. The gene calls are TRBV5-3 and TRBJ2-5; TRBD2 might be the D (6 bases). TRBV5-3 belongs to the ORF category, with a function that is uncertain. CDR3 length equals 13 residues. Trimming cost V 4 bases and J 9 bases, with 16 bases left between them.

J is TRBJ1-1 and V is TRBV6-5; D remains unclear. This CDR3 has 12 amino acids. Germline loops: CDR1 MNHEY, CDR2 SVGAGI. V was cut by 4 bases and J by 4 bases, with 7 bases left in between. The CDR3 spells CASSSPSTEAFF. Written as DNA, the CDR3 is TGTGCCAGCAGTTCCCCGTCCACTGAAGCTTTCTTT.

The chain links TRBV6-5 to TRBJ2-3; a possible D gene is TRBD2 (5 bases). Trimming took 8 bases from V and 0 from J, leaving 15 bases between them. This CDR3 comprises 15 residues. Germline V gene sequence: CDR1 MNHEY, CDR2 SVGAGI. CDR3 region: CASGHSLASTDTQYF. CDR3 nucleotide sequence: TGTGCCAGCGGCCACTCTCTAGCTAGCACAGATACGCAGTATTTT.

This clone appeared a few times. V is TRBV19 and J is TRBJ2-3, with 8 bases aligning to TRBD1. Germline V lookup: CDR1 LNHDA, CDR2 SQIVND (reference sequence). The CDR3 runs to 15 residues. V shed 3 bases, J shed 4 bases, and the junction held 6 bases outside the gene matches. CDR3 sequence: CASSMAGQGPDTQYF. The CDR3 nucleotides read TGTGCCAGTAGTATGGCCGGACAGGGTCCAGATACGCAGTATTTT.

The CDR3 DNA sequence: TGTGCCAGCAGTTACGGACTAGCGGGATCCTCGAACACCGGGGAGCTGTTTTTT. Protein sequence: CASSYGLAGSSNTGELFF. The rearrangement links TRBV7-2 to TRBJ2-2; TRBD2 aligns across 12 bases. V was clipped by 6 bases and J by 0 bases; unmatched bases: 8. This CDR3 spans 18 amino acids. In germline, CDR1 is SGHTA, CDR2 FQGNSA.

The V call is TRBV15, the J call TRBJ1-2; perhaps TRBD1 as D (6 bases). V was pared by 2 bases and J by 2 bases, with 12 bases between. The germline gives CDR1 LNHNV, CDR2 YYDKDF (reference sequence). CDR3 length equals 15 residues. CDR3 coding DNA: TGTGCCACCAGCAGATCCGAGACAGGAAACTATGGCTACACCTTC. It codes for CATSRSETGNYGYTF.

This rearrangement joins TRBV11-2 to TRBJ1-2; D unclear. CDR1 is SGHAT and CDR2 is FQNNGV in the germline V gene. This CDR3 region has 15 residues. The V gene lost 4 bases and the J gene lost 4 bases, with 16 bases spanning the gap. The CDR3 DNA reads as TGTGCCAGCAGCTCCACGGGGAAGACGCCCTATGGCTACACCTTC. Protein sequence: CASSSTGKTPYGYTF.

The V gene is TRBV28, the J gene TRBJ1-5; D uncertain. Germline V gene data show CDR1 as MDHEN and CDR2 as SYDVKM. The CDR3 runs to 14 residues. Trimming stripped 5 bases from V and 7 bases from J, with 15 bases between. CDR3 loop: CASSVGQWRQPQHF. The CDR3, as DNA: TGTGCCAGCAGTGTCGGGCAGTGGAGGCAGCCCCAGCATTTT.

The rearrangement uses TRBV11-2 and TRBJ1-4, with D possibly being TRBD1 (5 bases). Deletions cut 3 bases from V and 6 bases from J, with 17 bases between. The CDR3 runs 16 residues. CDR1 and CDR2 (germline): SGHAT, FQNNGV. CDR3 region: CASSFSGRGGDEKLFF. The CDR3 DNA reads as TGTGCCAGCAGCTTCTCCGGTAGGGGAGGGGATGAAAAACTGTTTTTT.

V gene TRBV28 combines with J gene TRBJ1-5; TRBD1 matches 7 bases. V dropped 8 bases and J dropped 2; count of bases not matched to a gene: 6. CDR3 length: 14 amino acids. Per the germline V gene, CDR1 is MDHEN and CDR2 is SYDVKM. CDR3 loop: CASRQGAGNQPQHF. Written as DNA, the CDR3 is TGTGCCAGCCGACAGGGCGCGGGCAATCAGCCCCAGCATTTT.

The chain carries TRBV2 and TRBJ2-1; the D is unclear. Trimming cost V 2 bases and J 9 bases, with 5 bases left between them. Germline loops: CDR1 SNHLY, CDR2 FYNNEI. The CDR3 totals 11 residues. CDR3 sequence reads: CASSELLEQFF. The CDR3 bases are TGTGCCAGCAGTGAACTCCTTGAGCAGTTCTTC.

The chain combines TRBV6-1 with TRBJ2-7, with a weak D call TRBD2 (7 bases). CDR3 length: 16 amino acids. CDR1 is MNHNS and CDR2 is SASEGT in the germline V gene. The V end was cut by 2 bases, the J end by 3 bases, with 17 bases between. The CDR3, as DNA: TGTGCCAGCAGTGAAAGGGGGGGCAATCTCTTCTACGAGCAGTACTTC. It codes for CASSERGGNLFYEQYF.

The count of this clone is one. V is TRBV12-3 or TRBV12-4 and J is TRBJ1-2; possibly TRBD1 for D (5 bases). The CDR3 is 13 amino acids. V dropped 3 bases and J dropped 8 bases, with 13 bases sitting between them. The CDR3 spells CASSFVGEGGYTF. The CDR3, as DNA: TGTGCCAGCAGTTTCGTAGGGGAGGGCGGCTACACCTTC.

CDR3 sequence (DNA): TGTGCCAGCAGTTCCTCCGGGTCCTACAATGAGCAGTTCTTC. The encoded protein is CASSSSGSYNEQFF. This chain uses TRBV11-2 with TRBJ2-1; D call uncertain. This CDR3 spans 14 amino acids. Trimming pared 6 bases from V and 1 base from J, leaving 10 bases between. Germline V CDR1 and CDR2: SGHAT, FQNNGV.

The CDR3 region is CASSPTGGLQPQHF. Written as DNA, the CDR3 is TGTGCCAGCAGTCCGACAGGGGGCTTACAGCCCCAGCATTTT. The chain links TRBV2 to TRBJ1-5, with TRBD1 identical over 10 bases. Germline CDR1 reads SNHLY; CDR2 reads FYNNEI. V gave up 5 bases and J gave up 7 bases; unmatched junction bases: 5. The CDR3 has 14 residues.

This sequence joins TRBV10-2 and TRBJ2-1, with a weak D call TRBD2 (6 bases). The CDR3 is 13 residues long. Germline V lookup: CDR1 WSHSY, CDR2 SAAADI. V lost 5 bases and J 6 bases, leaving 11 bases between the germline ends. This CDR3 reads CASSPGLINEQFF. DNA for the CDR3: TGCGCCAGCAGTCCGGGACTCATCAATGAGCAGTTCTTC.

CDR3 protein: CASSQSGTGTLGYTF. CDR3 nucleotides: TGTGCCAGCAGCCAGTCGGGGACAGGGACGCTGGGCTACACCTTC. This chain connects TRBV14 to TRBJ1-2; 9 positions agree with TRBD1. There are 15 residues in the CDR3. Germline-derived CDR1 and CDR2 are SGHDN and FVKESK. V gave up 3 bases and J gave up 8 bases; unmatched junction bases: 10.

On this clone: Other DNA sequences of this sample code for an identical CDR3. CDR3 nucleotides: TGTGCCAGCAGTTCGGACAGGGGAAATCAGCCCCAGCATTTT. Amino acid sequence: CASSSDRGNQPQHF. The chain combines TRBV28 with TRBJ1-5; 9 bases are shared with TRBD1. CDR3 length: 14 residues. Losses at the gene ends were 4 bases for V and 4 bases for J; bases not matched to a gene: 2. The germline gives CDR1 MDHEN, CDR2 SYDVKM.